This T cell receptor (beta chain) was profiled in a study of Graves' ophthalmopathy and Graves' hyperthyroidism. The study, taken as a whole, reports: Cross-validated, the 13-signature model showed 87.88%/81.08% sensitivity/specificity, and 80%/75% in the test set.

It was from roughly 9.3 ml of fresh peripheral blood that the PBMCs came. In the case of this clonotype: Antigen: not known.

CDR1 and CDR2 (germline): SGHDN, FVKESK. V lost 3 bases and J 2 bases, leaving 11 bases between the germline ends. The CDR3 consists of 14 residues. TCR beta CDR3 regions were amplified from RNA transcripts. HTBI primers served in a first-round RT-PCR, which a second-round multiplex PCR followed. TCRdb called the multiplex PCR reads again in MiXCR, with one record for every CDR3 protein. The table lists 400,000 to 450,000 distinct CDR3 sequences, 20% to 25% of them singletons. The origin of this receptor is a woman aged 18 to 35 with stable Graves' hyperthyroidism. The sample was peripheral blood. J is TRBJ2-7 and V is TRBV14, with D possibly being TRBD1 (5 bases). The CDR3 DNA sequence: TGTGCCAGCAGCCAGGCAGGGCTTACCTACGAGCAGTACTTC. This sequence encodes CASSQAGLTYEQYF.